The source of this T cell receptor beta chain is a study of blood T cells in healthy people across ages. A sample-barcoded 5' primer and a J-beta primer mix were used in a second PCR of about 7 to 12 cycles. MiXCR, run by TCRdb on the 5' RACE reads, gives a single entry per CDR3 protein. Of around 780,000 distinct CDR3 sequences detected, around 25% appear once; the ten largest clones hold about 2.9%. V gave up 8 bases and J gave up 6 bases, with 17 bases separating them. The CDR3 covers 13 residues. Germline CDR1 and CDR2: MNHNY and SVGAGI (reference sequence). Points from the study as a whole: Long-lived donors exceeded aged donors in naive CD4+ cells and diversity.

This clonotype came up a few times. Its matching antigen is unknown. These data were likewise used in another study, on T cells of mothers and their children.

The sequenced material came from blood. The chain is built from TRBV6-6 and TRBJ2-7; D not resolved. The clonotype originates from a boy between 10 and 17 years old in good health. The CDR3 DNA sequence: TGTGCCAGCGCCCTCGGTATGGGCAGCGAGCAGTACTTC. It specifies CASALGMGSEQYF.